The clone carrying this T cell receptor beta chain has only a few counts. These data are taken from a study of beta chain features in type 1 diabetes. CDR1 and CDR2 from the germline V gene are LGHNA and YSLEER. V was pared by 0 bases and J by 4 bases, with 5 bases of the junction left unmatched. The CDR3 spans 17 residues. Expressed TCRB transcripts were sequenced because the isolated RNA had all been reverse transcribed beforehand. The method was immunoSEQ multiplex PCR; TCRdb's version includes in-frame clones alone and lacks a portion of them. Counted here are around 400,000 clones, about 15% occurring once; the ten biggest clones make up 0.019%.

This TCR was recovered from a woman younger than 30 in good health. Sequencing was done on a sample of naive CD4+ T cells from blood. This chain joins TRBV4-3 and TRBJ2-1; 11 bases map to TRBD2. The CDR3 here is CASSQDGIAGGYNEQFF. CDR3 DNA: TGCGCCAGCAGCCAAGATGGGATAGCGGGAGGGTACAATGAGCAGTTCTTC.